The 27 T cell receptor beta chains below all came from one sample that was sequenced in a study of cytomegalovirus exposure and HLA in healthy donors (dated by TCRdb to 2016 to 2017). Library creation used the immunoSEQ multiplex PCR assay. The multiplex PCR relied on a mix of 60 forward primers for TCR Vbeta segments and 13 reverse primers for TCR Jbeta segments. TCRdb re-hosts the immuneACCESS table, in-frame sequences only. Its copies lack some clones; in the studies checked, an unresolved V gene accounts for under half of them, and the cause for the rest is not known. This sample gives 120,000 or so clones in total; around 75% of them show up just once. Over 2.5% of the sample is in the top ten clones. The sequenced sample was PBMCs. All receptors come from a woman aged 45-59 years in good health and CMV-seronegative.

In its sample, this clone was seen a few times. The chain uses TRBV7-8 and TRBJ1-4, with D possibly matching TRBD1 (6 bases). V was clipped by 1 base and J by 5 bases, with 8 bases between them. Per the germline V gene, CDR1 is SGHVS and CDR2 is FQNEAQ. This CDR3 has 14 amino acids. Here the CDR3 DNA reads TGTGCCAGCAGCTTAGTTAGGGGGAATGAAAAACTGTTTTTT. It translates to CASSLVRGNEKLFF.

The chain recombines TRBV6-6 with TRBJ2-5; tentatively, D is TRBD1 (5 bases). Germline V gives CDR1 MNHNY, CDR2 SVGAGI (reference sequence). There are 14 residues in the CDR3. V lost 11 bases and J 7 bases, leaving 23 bases between the germline ends. The CDR3 DNA is TGTGCCGGACGCCCGGCCCAGGGAAGTGGGACCCAGTACTTC. It translates to CAGRPAQGSGTQYF.

The rearrangement joins TRBV27 to TRBJ2-5, with a weak D call TRBD1 (6 bases). The J call may be faulty, since TRBJ2-7 better matches the DNA end. The CDR3 spans 13 residues. Per the germline V gene, CDR1 is MNHEY and CDR2 is SMNVEV (reference sequence). This CDR3 reads CASSYPGTSEQYF. DNA for the CDR3: TGTGCCAGCAGTTACCCCGGGACAAGCGAGCAGTACTTC.

J is TRBJ2-2 and V is TRBV6-1, with D possibly TRBD1 on 5 matching bases. Germline V gene data show CDR1 as MNHNS and CDR2 as SASEGT. This CDR3 is 14 amino acids long. V was cut by 6 bases and J by 3 bases, with 11 bases left in between. DNA of the CDR3: TGTGCCAGCAGCCACAGGTGGGACACCGGGGAGCTGTTTTTT. It yields the protein CASSHRWDTGELFF.

This clone was observed once. The rearrangement uses TRBV28 and TRBJ2-7, with D unresolved. Germline loops: CDR1 MDHEN, CDR2 SYDVKM. Trimming removed 6 bases from V and 3 bases from J, with 6 bases in between. This CDR3 contains 11 residues. CDR3 in DNA: TGTGCCAGCAGCCACATCTACGAGCAGTACTTC. Translation gives CASSHIYEQYF.

This chain joins TRBV19 and TRBJ2-2, with a weak D call TRBD1 (6 bases). V was trimmed by 7 bases and J by 2 bases, leaving 14 bases between them. CDR1 is LNHDA and CDR2 is SQIVND in the germline V gene (reference sequence). This CDR3 spans 15 amino acids. The CDR3 nucleotides read TGTGCCAGTACAGCCGGGACACTTAACACCGGGGAGCTGTTTTTT. It codes for CASTAGTLNTGELFF.

The chain couples TRBV6-6 to TRBJ2-7, with no clear D. This CDR3 comprises 13 residues. V lost 3 bases to trimming and J lost 1 base, with 7 bases between them. Per the germline V gene, CDR1 is MNHNY and CDR2 is SVGAGI (reference sequence). The CDR3 sequence: CASSYRRSYEQYF. The CDR3, as DNA: TGTGCCAGCAGTTATAGGAGATCCTACGAGCAGTACTTC.

The V call is TRBV4-2, the J call TRBJ2-5; 8 nucleotides agree with TRBD1. V trimming: 2 bases; J trimming: 11 bases; junction bases outside the gene matches: 13. The CDR3 consists of 15 residues. CDR1 is LGHNA and CDR2 is YNFKEQ in the germline V gene. The CDR3 here is CASSQRDRGLREQYF. Here the CDR3 DNA reads TGTGCCAGCAGCCAACGAGACAGGGGTTTAAGGGAGCAGTACTTC.

The J gene is TRBJ1-1, the V gene TRBV9; D is possibly TRBD1 (5 bases). This CDR3 has 13 residues. Germline CDR1 is SGDLS and CDR2 is YYNGEE. Trimming left V 4 bases short and J 1 base short, with 8 bases between. The CDR3 reads CASSIQENTEAFF. The CDR3 DNA is TGTGCCAGCAGCATACAGGAGAACACTGAAGCTTTCTTT. Using reference TRBV9 and TRBJ1-1 for the parts outside the CDR3, the full variable domain is DSGVTQTPKHLITATGQRVTLRCSPRSGDLSVYWYQQSLDQGLQFLIQYYNGEERAKGNILERFSAQQFPDLHSELNLSSLELGDSALYFCASSIQENTEAFFGQGTRLTVV.

The chain uses TRBV2 and TRBJ1-2, with D tentatively TRBD1 (6 bases). Germline values: CDR1 SNHLY, CDR2 FYNNEI. The V end was cut by 6 bases, the J end by 0 bases, with 11 bases between. This CDR3 spans 14 amino acids. CDR3 sequence reads: CASRETGTNYGYTF. The CDR3 coding sequence is TGTGCCAGCAGGGAGACAGGTACTAACTATGGCTACACCTTC. The complete variable domain, with remaining parts taken from reference TRBV2 and TRBJ1-2, reads EPEVTQTPSHQVTQMGQEVILRCVPISNHLYFYWYRQILGQKVEFLVSFYNNEISEKSEIFDDQFSVERPDGSNFTLKIRSTKLEDSAMYFCASRETGTNYGYTFGSGTRLTVV.

J is TRBJ1-3 and V is TRBV11-2; D might be TRBD1 (5 bases). Between the trimmed V and J ends, which lost 4 bases and 9 bases, there was a span of 10 bases. This CDR3 contains 12 residues. Germline V gene data show CDR1 as SGHAT and CDR2 as FQNNGV. The CDR3 loop reads CASSSRQITIYF. The CDR3, as DNA: TGTGCCAGCAGCTCCAGACAGATCACCATATATTTT. Looking up the rest from reference TRBV11-2 and TRBJ1-3 gives the full variable domain: EAGVAQSPRYKIIEKRQSVAFWCNPISGHATLYWYQQILGQGPKLLIQFQNNGVVDDSQLPKDRFSAERLKGVDSTLKIQPAKLEDSAVYLCASSSRQITIYFGEGSWLTVV.

This chain links TRBV7-9 with TRBJ2-3; no firm D call. Trimming took off 5 bases at V and 4 bases at J, with 10 bases between the two ends. This CDR3 spans 13 amino acids. Germline-derived CDR1 and CDR2 are SEHNR and FQNEAQ (reference sequence). The CDR3 here is CASSKEVADTQYF. The CDR3 DNA follows: TGTGCCAGCAGCAAAGAGGTGGCAGATACGCAGTATTTT.

This clone was recorded a few times. The rearrangement uses TRBV27 and TRBJ2-7, with 11 bases lining up with TRBD2. The J segment lost 4 bases and the V segment lost 8 bases, leaving 4 bases of the junction unmatched. The germline CDR1 and CDR2 sequences are MNHEY and SMNVEV (reference sequence). The CDR3 sequence is 13 residues long. The CDR3 DNA is TGTGCCAGCGCGGGACTAGCGGCTTACGAGCAGTACTTC. Its protein is CASAGLAAYEQYF.

With respect to this clone: At one end the junction does not follow the germline gene, possibly because of a read error. J is TRBJ2-7 and V is TRBV7-9, with unresolved D. The germline CDR1 and CDR2 sequences are SEHNR and FQNEAQ (reference sequence). The CDR3 is made up of 12 amino acids. In DNA form, the CDR3 reads TGTTCCAGCAGCTTAGACGGCTACGAGCAGTACTTC. It encodes CSSSLDGYEQYF.

The chain uses TRBV28 and TRBJ1-5; 9 nucleotides line up with TRBD1. The CDR3 totals 16 residues. Germline CDR1 reads MDHEN; CDR2 reads SYDVKM. With 4 bases clipped from V and 5 bases from J, the junction kept 9 bases outside the gene matches. DNA for the CDR3: TGTGCCAGCAGTTCTCTTGGACAGGGGTTATATCAGCCCCAGCATTTT. It encodes CASSSLGQGLYQPQHF. The full variable domain, its missing parts supplied by reference TRBV28 and TRBJ1-5, is DVKVTQSSRYLVKRTGEKVFLECVQDMDHENMFWYRQDPGLGLRLIYFSYDVKMKEKGDIPEGYSVSREKKERFSLILESASTNQTSMYLCASSSLGQGLYQPQHFGDGTRLSIL.

The chain has TRBV5-1 and TRBJ2-1, with TRBD1 matching 7 bases. Germline lookup yields CDR1 SGHRS and CDR2 YFSETQ. J gave up 8 bases and V 1 base, and 9 bases lay outside the gene matches. The CDR3 length is 15 residues. CDR3 amino acids: CASSLRGQRADEQFF. The CDR3 region has the DNA TGCGCCAGCAGCTTGAGGGGACAGAGGGCGGATGAGCAGTTCTTC. The full variable domain, its missing parts supplied by reference TRBV5-1 and TRBJ2-1, is KAGVTQTPRYLIKTRGQQVTLSCSPISGHRSVSWYQQTPGQGLQFLFEYFSETQRNKGNFPGRFSGRQFSNSRSEMNVSTLELGDSALYLCASSLRGQRADEQFFGPGTRLTVL.

V is TRBV4-3 and J is TRBJ1-3; TRBD1 is a possible D gene (5 bases). The V gene lost 0 bases and the J gene lost 2 bases, with 8 bases spanning the gap. Germline V gene sequence: CDR1 LGHNA, CDR2 YSLEER. The CDR3 spans 15 residues. The CDR3 spells CASSQDGGTGNTIYF. The CDR3 DNA is TGCGCCAGCAGCCAAGATGGGGGGACTGGAAACACCATATATTTT.

The count of this clone is one. The rearrangement links TRBV19 to TRBJ2-1, with a tentative D call TRBD2 (6 bases). CDR3 length equals 16 residues. Germline V CDR1 and CDR2: LNHDA, SQIVND (reference sequence). Trimming shortened V by 1 base and J by 9 bases, and 19 bases separated the two germline ends. The CDR3 region has the DNA TGTGCCAGTAGTATAGGGGGAACTAGCTGGCCCCGTGAGCAGTTCTTC. Amino acids: CASSIGGTSWPREQFF.

The chain combines TRBV4-2 with TRBJ2-1, with D perhaps matching TRBD1 (5 bases). The CDR3 sequence is 21 residues long. Trimming took 1 base from V and 2 from J, leaving 27 bases between them. Looked up from germline, CDR1 is LGHNA and CDR2 is YNFKEQ. The CDR3 reads CASSQVFSGSRVLSAYNEQFF. Here the CDR3 DNA reads TGTGCCAGCAGCCAAGTCTTCTCAGGCTCCAGGGTTTTGTCAGCCTACAATGAGCAGTTCTTC.

V usage is TRBV18 and J usage is TRBJ2-7; a weak D match, TRBD2 (6 bases). CDR3 length: 15 residues. V gave up 0 bases and J gave up 4 bases, with 13 bases separating them. CDR1 and CDR2 from the germline V gene are KGHSH and LQKENI. The CDR3 DNA reads TGTGCCAGCTCACCACCGGTGACTAGTCTGTACGAGCAGTACTTC. Translating gives CASSPPVTSLYEQYF.

This clone was counted a few times. The junction differs from germline at one of its ends, possibly a read error. The J gene is TRBJ2-2, the V gene TRBV5-8, with 9 nucleotides matching TRBD2. The CDR3 has 16 residues. The germline V gene encodes CDR1 SGHTS and CDR2 YDEGEE. CDR3: CASSQDPAGGSGELFF. The CDR3 region has the DNA TGCGCCAGCAGCCAAGATCCAGCGGGAGGTTCCGGGGAGCTGTTTTTT.

The chain joins TRBV9 to TRBJ2-1; 10 nucleotides align to TRBD2. The CDR3 totals 16 residues. V shed 0 bases, J shed 3 bases, and the junction held 3 bases outside the gene matches. The germline CDR1 and CDR2 sequences are SGDLS and YYNGEE. CDR3 residues: CASSVGSSGGYNEQFF. The DNA of the CDR3 is TGTGCCAGCAGCGTAGGCTCTAGCGGGGGCTACAATGAGCAGTTCTTC.

V usage is TRBV27 and J usage is TRBJ1-4; tentative D call: TRBD1 (5 bases). This CDR3 is 16 amino acids long. The germline V and J ends were trimmed by 0 bases and 5 bases, with 13 bases remaining between them. Germline lookup yields CDR1 MNHEY and CDR2 SMNVEV (reference sequence). CDR3 nucleotide sequence: TGTGCCAGCAGTTTATCGGGGCAGTACTGGAATGAAAAACTGTTTTTT. Its protein is CASSLSGQYWNEKLFF.

The genes are TRBV9 and TRBJ1-1; the D gene is possibly TRBD1 (5 bases). The CDR3 runs 14 residues. V lost 3 bases and J lost 1, with 10 bases in between. Germline loops: CDR1 SGDLS, CDR2 YYNGEE. CDR3 nucleotide sequence: TGTGCCAGCAGCGCCTCGACAGCGAACACTGAAGCTTTCTTT. Its translation: CASSASTANTEAFF.

V gene TRBV28 combines with J gene TRBJ2-7, with TRBD1 matching 9 bases. CDR3 size: 13 residues. The germline V gene has CDR1 MDHEN and CDR2 SYDVKM. V lost 7 bases and J lost 4; bases outside the gene matches: 5. CDR3 in amino acids: CASIGQGRYEQYF. The CDR3 coding sequence is TGTGCCAGCATAGGACAGGGGCGTTACGAGCAGTACTTC. The full variable domain, its missing parts supplied by reference TRBV28 and TRBJ2-7, is DVKVTQSSRYLVKRTGEKVFLECVQDMDHENMFWYRQDPGLGLRLIYFSYDVKMKEKGDIPEGYSVSREKKERFSLILESASTNQTSMYLCASIGQGRYEQYFGPGTRLTVT.

The chain links TRBV6-5 to TRBJ1-2; 7 bases line up with TRBD1. The junction had 5 bases not matched to a gene; V was cut back by 2 bases and J by 8 bases. Germline assignment: CDR1 MNHEY and CDR2 SVGAGI. This CDR3 is 13 amino acids long. CDR3 DNA: TGTGCCAGCAGTTACGGGACAGTTGCGGGCTACACCTTC. Translating it yields CASSYGTVAGYTF.

A few counts support this clone. The rearrangement links TRBV4-1 to TRBJ2-7; 10 bases align to TRBD2. The J segment lost 5 bases and the V segment lost 2 bases, leaving 6 bases of the junction unmatched. CDR3 length equals 15 residues. Germline CDR1 reads MGHRA; CDR2 reads YSYEKL. The CDR3 here is CASSQLGLAGDEQYF. CDR3 coding DNA: TGCGCCAGCAGCCAACTGGGGCTAGCGGGAGACGAGCAGTACTTC.